Below, 21 T cell receptor beta chains from the same sample are listed, as sequenced in a study of shared clonotypes between healthy human individuals. In the naive CD8 group, cells lacked CD45RO and were positively selected for CCR7, so terminally differentiated effector memory CD45RA+ cells were left out. Generated by immunoSEQ multiplex PCR, the TCRdb table keeps only in-frame clones and is missing some. The sample contains about 590,000 clones, around 95% of which appear only once. Sequencing input: naive CD8+ T cells sorted from blood. These TCRs come from a woman aged 25 to 39 in good health.

This clone was picked up one time. The chain has TRBV28 and TRBJ1-2; the match to TRBD1 covers 9 bases. With 3 bases clipped from V and 4 bases from J, the junction kept 12 bases outside the gene matches. The CDR3 covers 17 residues. Germline V gene sequence: CDR1 MDHEN, CDR2 SYDVKM. The CDR3, as DNA: TGTGCCAGCAGTTTGAAACGGGACAGGGAATTAACCTATGGCTACACCTTC. As protein: CASSLKRDRELTYGYTF.

The chain links TRBV19 to TRBJ1-1, with D possibly TRBD1 on 5 matching bases. CDR3 length: 18 amino acids. Germline V lookup: CDR1 LNHDA, CDR2 SQIVND (reference sequence). The V end lost 0 bases, the J end lost 0 bases, and 17 bases lay between the germline ends. CDR3 in DNA: TGTGCCAGTAGTATAGATCTGGTCGCCAGGGCCATGAACACTGAAGCTTTCTTT. It encodes CASSIDLVARAMNTEAFF.

This clone was observed a single time. The CDR3 DNA is TGTGCCAGCAGTTCTCAGGGGGAGGACACTGAAGCTTTCTTT. Amino acid sequence: CASSSQGEDTEAFF. The rearrangement links TRBV28 to TRBJ1-1, with 7 bases matching TRBD1. The CDR3 has 14 amino acids. The ends lost 4 bases at V and 3 bases at J; junction bases unmatched: 5. CDR1 MDHEN and CDR2 SYDVKM come from the germline V gene.

This rearrangement joins TRBV2 to TRBJ1-5, with 7 bases identical to TRBD1. The CDR3 totals 16 residues. Germline trimming cut 6 bases from V and 0 bases from J; bases unmatched to any gene: 8. Germline V gives CDR1 SNHLY, CDR2 FYNNEI. The CDR3 here is CASSDDRVYSNQPQHF. CDR3 sequence (DNA): TGTGCCAGCAGCGATGACAGGGTCTATAGCAATCAGCCCCAGCATTTT.

This clone appeared a single time. This chain joins TRBV4-1 and TRBJ2-2; a possible D gene is TRBD1 (5 bases). The ends were cut back, 3 bases at V and 0 bases at J, with 11 bases in the middle. The CDR3 sequence is 16 residues long. Germline CDR1 and CDR2: MGHRA and YSYEKL. CDR3 coding DNA: TGCGCCAGCAGCCATCCGCCCAGGGCGAACACCGGGGAGCTGTTTTTT. This encodes CASSHPPRANTGELFF.

The chain combines TRBV6-6 with TRBJ2-3; D perhaps matches TRBD2 (5 bases). V dropped 6 bases and J dropped 5 bases, with 9 bases sitting between them. This CDR3 region has 12 residues. From germline, CDR1 is MNHNY and CDR2 SVGAGI (reference sequence). CDR3 region: CASRLGLDTQYF. CDR3 DNA: TGTGCCAGCAGATTAGGACTAGATACGCAGTATTTT.

The chain is built from TRBV28 and TRBJ2-7, with 11 bases lining up with TRBD1. Trimming cost V 6 bases and J 3 bases; bases outside gene matches: 7. Germline V gene sequence: CDR1 MDHEN, CDR2 SYDVKM. CDR3 size: 15 residues. The CDR3 here is CASRQSGTGGYEQYF. For the CDR3, the DNA is TGTGCCAGCAGGCAATCTGGGACAGGGGGCTACGAGCAGTACTTC. Variable domain in full (rest from reference TRBV28 and TRBJ2-7): DVKVTQSSRYLVKRTGEKVFLECVQDMDHENMFWYRQDPGLGLRLIYFSYDVKMKEKGDIPEGYSVSREKKERFSLILESASTNQTSMYLCASRQSGTGGYEQYFGPGTRLTVT.

CDR3 region: CASSLGGSVNGYTF. CDR3 sequence (DNA): TGTGCCAGCAGTTTGGGCGGTTCAGTTAATGGCTACACCTTC. V is TRBV27 and J is TRBJ1-2; D is uncertain. The CDR3 is 14 amino acids. V was pared by 3 bases and J by 6 bases, with 14 bases between. Germline V lookup: CDR1 MNHEY, CDR2 SMNVEV (reference sequence).

The V and J genes are TRBV13 and TRBJ2-7; TRBD2 matches at 14 bases. The trim removed 0 bases at V and 7 bases at J, leaving 2 bases unmatched. CDR3 length: 15 residues. Looked up from germline, CDR1 is PRHDT and CDR2 is FYEKMQ (reference sequence). The CDR3 spells CASSLGGLAGVEQYF. The CDR3 DNA follows: TGTGCCAGCAGCTTAGGGGGACTAGCGGGAGTTGAGCAGTACTTC.

The chain is built from TRBV4-2 and TRBJ2-3; 9 nucleotides align to TRBD2. This CDR3 comprises 16 residues. J gave up 2 bases and V 3 bases, and 6 bases lay outside the gene matches. CDR1 is LGHNA and CDR2 is YNFKEQ in the germline V gene. The CDR3 bases are TGTGCCAGCAGCCAGGAGACTAGCGGCTACACAGATACGCAGTATTTT. Its translation: CASSQETSGYTDTQYF.

This sequence joins TRBV13 and TRBJ2-3, with TRBD1 matching over 7 bases. Losses at the gene ends were 4 bases for V and 2 bases for J; bases not matched to a gene: 9. From germline, CDR1 is PRHDT and CDR2 FYEKMQ (reference sequence). The CDR3 is made up of 16 amino acids. The CDR3 DNA reads as TGTGCCAGCAGCTCGACGGGACAGACAGTCACAGATACGCAGTATTTT. It codes for CASSSTGQTVTDTQYF.

The V call is TRBV4-1, the J call TRBJ1-1, with D hard to call. This CDR3 is 15 amino acids long. Trimming shortened V by 2 bases and J by 6 bases, and 16 bases separated the two germline ends. CDR1 and CDR2 from the germline V gene are MGHRA and YSYEKL. The CDR3 sequence: CASSQRTGPSSEAFF. The DNA of the CDR3 is TGCGCCAGCAGCCAAAGAACCGGACCTTCTTCTGAAGCTTTCTTT.

The J gene is TRBJ2-7, the V gene TRBV10-1; D perhaps matches TRBD2 (5 bases). This CDR3 is 13 amino acids long. The germline V gene has CDR1 WNHNN and CDR2 SYGVQD (reference sequence). Trimming left V 5 bases short and J 0 bases short, with 8 bases between. The CDR3: CASSPGSSYEQYF. For the CDR3, the DNA is TGCGCCAGCAGTCCTGGGAGCTCCTACGAGCAGTACTTC.

The gene calls are TRBV2 and TRBJ2-1; 9 nucleotides align to TRBD2. V lost 6 bases to trimming and J lost 4 bases; unmatched junction nucleotides: 10. Germline V CDR1 and CDR2: SNHLY, FYNNEI. This CDR3 comprises 16 residues. The CDR3 sequence: CASRFFGTSRYNEQFF. DNA for the CDR3: TGTGCCAGCAGGTTTTTTGGGACTAGCAGATACAATGAGCAGTTCTTC.

This chain links TRBV5-1 with TRBJ2-7; the D call may be TRBD1 or TRBD2 (6 bases each). The CDR3 loop spans 13 amino acids. CDR1 and CDR2 (germline): SGHRS, YFSETQ. The V gene lost 2 bases and the J gene lost 4 bases, with 10 bases spanning the gap. The CDR3 bases are TGCGCCAGCAGCTTCGGGGGCGGGTACGAGCAGTACTTC. Its protein is CASSFGGGYEQYF.

V and J are TRBV5-6 and TRBJ2-7; 8 nucleotides agree with TRBD1. Losses at the gene ends were 4 bases for V and 3 bases for J; bases not matched to a gene: 3. CDR1 and CDR2 from the germline V gene are SGHDT and YYEEEE. The CDR3 contains 13 residues. CDR3 amino acids: CASSLTGVYEQYF. The CDR3 region has the DNA TGTGCCAGCAGCCTGACAGGGGTCTACGAGCAGTACTTC. Complete variable domain (other parts from reference TRBV5-6 and TRBJ2-7): DAGVTQSPTHLIKTRGQQVTLRCSPKSGHDTVSWYQQALGQGPQFIFQYYEEEERQRGNFPDRFSGHQFPNYSSELNVNALLLGDSALYLCASSLTGVYEQYFGPGTRLTVT.

The chain has TRBV29-1 and TRBJ1-2; D is unresolved. There are 10 residues in the CDR3. The V end lost 6 bases, the J end lost 7 bases, and 9 bases lay between the germline ends. In germline, CDR1 is SQVTM, CDR2 ANQGSEA. The CDR3 DNA reads as TGCAGCGTGGGCAGTGGTGGCTACACCTTC. Translated: CSVGSGGYTF.

CDR3 coding DNA: TGTGCCTGGAGTATAGGGGTCGAGCAGTACTTC. Amino acids: CAWSIGVEQYF. The J gene is TRBJ2-7, the V gene TRBV30; perhaps TRBD1 as D (5 bases). CDR1 is GTSNPN, CDR2 SVGIG, per germline (reference sequence). The CDR3 runs 11 residues. V was trimmed by 2 bases and J by 6 bases, leaving 8 bases between them.

The chain is built from TRBV7-3 and TRBJ2-3, with TRBD2 identical over 10 bases. Germline V lookup: CDR1 SGHTA, CDR2 FQGTGA. CDR3 length equals 16 residues. V shed 2 bases, J shed 2 bases, and the junction held 4 bases outside the gene matches. The CDR3 DNA sequence: TGTGCCAGCAGCTTAGTAGCGGGAGGTTACACAGATACGCAGTATTTT. This translates into CASSLVAGGYTDTQYF.

The chain joins TRBV19 to TRBJ2-3; 9 bases map to TRBD1. V dropped 10 bases and J dropped 0; count of bases not matched to a gene: 17. CDR3 length equals 18 residues. From germline, CDR1 is LNHDA and CDR2 SQIVND (reference sequence). The CDR3 nucleotides are TGTGCCACGACGGGACAGGGAGTGCCGAAGGATAGCACAGATACGCAGTATTTT. Protein: CATTGQGVPKDSTDTQYF. Drawing the rest from reference TRBV19 and TRBJ2-3, the complete variable domain is DGGITQSPKYLFRKEGQNVTLSCEQNLNHDAMYWYRQDPGQGLRLIYYSQIVNDFQKGDIAEGYSVSREKKESFPLTVTSAQKNPTAFYLCATTGQGVPKDSTDTQYFGPGTRLTVL.

The V and J genes are TRBV11-3 and TRBJ2-1; TRBD2 aligns across 10 bases. The germline V gene encodes CDR1 SGHNT and CDR2 YENEEA. J was trimmed by 9 bases and V by 5 bases; bases with no gene match: 4. The CDR3 length is 13 residues. CDR3 residues: CASSAGLALEQFF. DNA of the CDR3: TGTGCCAGCAGCGCGGGACTAGCGCTTGAGCAGTTCTTC.